The 5 T cell receptor beta chains in this list originate from one sample, sequenced in a study of shared clonotypes between healthy human individuals. The naive CD8 fraction comprised CD45RO-negative cells positively selected for CCR7 and excluded terminally differentiated effector memory CD45RA+ cells. Clones were read by immunoSEQ multiplex PCR, and TCRdb kept only the in-frame ones, dropping some. In the table there are about 2.1 million clones, roughly 93% of which are singletons. Input material: naive CD8+ T cells from PBMCs. Receptor source: a man aged 18 to 29 in good health. Some clones in this sample may be carry-over from other donors' samples.

The chain is built from TRBV28 and TRBJ2-2; no clear D gene. This CDR3 is 19 amino acids long. V was trimmed by 3 bases and J by 5 bases, leaving 25 bases between them. CDR1 and CDR2 (germline): MDHEN, SYDVKM. The chain's CDR3 is CASSFAVWEQYGLTGELFF. CDR3 coding DNA: TGTGCCAGCAGTTTTGCGGTTTGGGAACAGTACGGTCTTACCGGGGAGCTGTTTTTT. Full variable domain (remainder filled in from reference TRBV28 and TRBJ2-2): DVKVTQSSRYLVKRTGEKVFLECVQDMDHENMFWYRQDPGLGLRLIYFSYDVKMKEKGDIPEGYSVSREKKERFSLILESASTNQTSMYLCASSFAVWEQYGLTGELFFGEGSRLTVL.

This clone appeared a single time. This chain uses TRBV27 with TRBJ2-3; 11 bases map to TRBD2. Germline V gives CDR1 MNHEY, CDR2 SMNVEV (reference sequence). The CDR3 runs to 19 residues. J lost 1 base, V lost 8 bases, and 17 bases had no gene match. CDR3 DNA: TGTGCCAGCTCCTTCCAGCTAGCGGGAGGCGAAGGGCGCACAGATACGCAGTATTTT. Translating gives CASSFQLAGGEGRTDTQYF.

This sequence joins TRBV25-1 and TRBJ1-5; tentatively, D is TRBD1 (5 bases). Germline CDR1 is MGHDK and CDR2 is SYGVNS. Trimming shortened V by 3 bases and J by 3 bases, and 9 bases separated the two germline ends. This CDR3 has 14 residues. The CDR3 sequence is CASSEGDANQPQHF. The CDR3 DNA sequence: TGTGCCAGCAGTGAGGGGGACGCCAATCAGCCCCAGCATTTT.

This clone was recorded once. The chain combines TRBV28 with TRBJ2-5, with 12 bases that match TRBD2. V dropped 5 bases and J dropped 5; count of bases not matched to a gene: 9. The CDR3 sequence is 16 residues long. Germline V gives CDR1 MDHEN, CDR2 SYDVKM. The CDR3 reads CASSQGLAGWEETQYF. DNA for the CDR3: TGTGCCAGCAGTCAAGGACTAGCGGGATGGGAGGAGACCCAGTACTTC. The full variable domain, rest sourced from reference TRBV28 and TRBJ2-5, is DVKVTQSSRYLVKRTGEKVFLECVQDMDHENMFWYRQDPGLGLRLIYFSYDVKMKEKGDIPEGYSVSREKKERFSLILESASTNQTSMYLCASSQGLAGWEETQYFGPGTRLLVL.

This chain links TRBV28 with TRBJ2-5; 9 bases align to TRBD1. CDR3 length: 16 residues. V was clipped by 5 bases and J by 4 bases; unmatched bases: 11. CDR1 is MDHEN and CDR2 is SYDVKM in the germline V gene. The CDR3 here is CASSVPDRGLGETQYF. The CDR3 DNA reads as TGTGCCAGCAGTGTCCCCGACAGGGGGTTAGGAGAGACCCAGTACTTC.